A single sample gave rise to the 6 T cell receptor beta chains below, sequenced in a study of T-cell reconstitution after alpha-beta-depleted transplantation in children. Molecular barcoding with unique molecular identifiers was used for the TCRbeta library. TCRdb re-called the PCR reads through MiXCR, storing one row per CDR3 protein. The sample records 200,000 to 250,000 distinct CDR3 sequences, approximately 8.9% being singletons. Here the sequenced sample was PBMCs, mostly from graft donor cells, taken 180 days after TCRalphabeta/CD19-depleted stem cell transplant. The receptors originated from a male patient aged 5 to 17 who had a stem cell transplant for acute lymphoblastic leukemia, so the T cells may come from the graft donor.

This clonotype was picked up many times. The V and J genes are TRBV7-8 and TRBJ2-5; 11 nucleotides align to TRBD2. Germline assignment: CDR1 SGHVS and CDR2 FQNEAQ. This CDR3 region has 17 residues. V dropped 4 bases and J dropped 2; count of bases not matched to a gene: 9. The DNA for the CDR3 is TGTGCCAGCAGCTACTACCCAAGACTAGCGGGGCAAGAGACCCAGTACTTC. Translated, it gives CASSYYPRLAGQETQYF.

This clonotype was seen ten or more times. J is TRBJ2-3 and V is TRBV11-2, with 8 positions matching TRBD2. The CDR3 spans 16 residues. J lost 2 bases, V lost 1 base, and 5 bases had no gene match. CDR1 SGHAT and CDR2 FQNNGV come from the germline V gene. CDR3 region: CASSLAPGLVTDTQYF. CDR3 nucleotides: TGTGCCAGCAGCTTAGCCCCGGGACTAGTCACAGATACGCAGTATTTT. Full variable domain (remainder filled in from reference TRBV11-2 and TRBJ2-3): EAGVAQSPRYKIIEKRQSVAFWCNPISGHATLYWYQQILGQGPKLLIQFQNNGVVDDSQLPKDRFSAERLKGVDSTLKIQPAKLEDSAVYLCASSLAPGLVTDTQYFGPGTRLTVL.

In its sample, this clonotype was seen many times. This rearrangement joins TRBV15 to TRBJ2-5; no definite D call. V lost 2 bases to trimming and J lost 5 bases, with 15 bases between them. The CDR3 has 15 residues. The V gene's germline CDR1 is LNHNV and CDR2 YYDKDF (reference sequence). The CDR3, as DNA: TGTGCCACCAGCAGATCGGCGGAAGGCAGGGAGACCCAGTACTTC. This sequence encodes CATSRSAEGRETQYF.

This clonotype was seen many times. This chain joins TRBV18 and TRBJ2-5; D unclear. This CDR3 is 14 amino acids long. Looked up from germline, CDR1 is KGHSH and CDR2 is LQKENI. Trimming removed 3 bases from V and 2 bases from J, with 10 bases in between. CDR3 residues: CASSPGRHQETQYF. The CDR3 nucleotides are TGTGCCAGCTCACCTGGCCGACATCAAGAGACCCAGTACTTC.

As concerns this clonotype: Since a much larger clone is just one base distant, this may be a read error. The CDR3 loop is CASSLIGGASEQFF. The CDR3 coding sequence is TGTGCCAGCAGTTTAATTGGAGGCGCAAGTGAGCAGTTCTTC. V usage is TRBV27 and J usage is TRBJ2-1, with D possibly being TRBD2 (5 bases). V was clipped by 2 bases and J by 9 bases, with 14 bases between them. The CDR3 is 14 residues long. Germline CDR1 is MNHEY and CDR2 is SMNVEV (reference sequence).

This clonotype occurred many times. V usage is TRBV5-5 and J usage is TRBJ2-1; D not certain. Germline lookup yields CDR1 SGHKS and CDR2 YYEKEE (reference sequence). The length of the CDR3 is 17 residues. Trimming cost V 4 bases and J 2 bases, with 19 bases left between them. The CDR3, as DNA: TGTGCCAGCAGCCGCAGCCCCCCGGCGTCTCCCTACAATGAGCAGTTCTTC. Encoded protein: CASSRSPPASPYNEQFF.